This T cell receptor beta chain was sequenced during a study of blood T cell repertoires in COVID-19. Study-wide background: Italy, Spain and the United States were the sources of the convalescent and acute COVID-19 samples.

In the authors' workflow: The assay estimated nucleated cells by amplifying reference gene primers. Profiled with immunoSEQ multiplex PCR; TCRdb holds only in-frame clones, not every one. That table furnishes V, J and clone size, whereas the DNA furnished D and trimming. In the table there are 50,000 to 70,000 clones, roughly two thirds of which are singletons. Participant ages covered about 18 to 90 years across around 25 US areas. Allocation to cohorts depended on clinical history reported by the participants. Trimming removed 1 base from V and 0 bases from J; junction bases left unmatched: 15. The CDR3 is 20 residues long. CDR1 is KGHSH and CDR2 is LQKENI in the germline V gene. This clone was found once.

V gene TRBV18 combines with J gene TRBJ1-3, with 7 bases matching TRBD1. Input material: PBMCs or T cells enriched from blood (not recorded which). This clonotype was obtained from a woman between 55 and 75 years old who had been exposed to COVID-19. CDR3 region: CASSPLTGTAENHSGNTIYF. The CDR3, as DNA: TGTGCCAGCTCACCACTTACCGGGACAGCCGAAAACCACTCTGGAAACACCATATATTTT.